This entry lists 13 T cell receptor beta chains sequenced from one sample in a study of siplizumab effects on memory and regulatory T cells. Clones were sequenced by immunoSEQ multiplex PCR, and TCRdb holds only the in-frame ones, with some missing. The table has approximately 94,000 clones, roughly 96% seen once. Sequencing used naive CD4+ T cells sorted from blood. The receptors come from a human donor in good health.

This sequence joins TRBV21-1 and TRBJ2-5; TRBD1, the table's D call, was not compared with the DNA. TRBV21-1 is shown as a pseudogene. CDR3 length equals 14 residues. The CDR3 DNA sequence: TGTGCCAGCAGCAAAGCGGACAGGGAGGAGACCCAGTACTTC. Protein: CASSKADREETQYF.

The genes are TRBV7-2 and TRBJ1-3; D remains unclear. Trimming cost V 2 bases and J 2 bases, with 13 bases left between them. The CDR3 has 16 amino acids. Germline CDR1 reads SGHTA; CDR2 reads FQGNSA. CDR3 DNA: TGTGCCAGCAGCTTAAATAATCCAGCAACTGGAAACACCATATATTTT. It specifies CASSLNNPATGNTIYF.

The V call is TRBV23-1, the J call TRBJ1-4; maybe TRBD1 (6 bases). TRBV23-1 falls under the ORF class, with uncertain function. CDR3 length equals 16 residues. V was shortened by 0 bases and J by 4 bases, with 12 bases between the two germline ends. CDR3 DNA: TGCGCCAGCAGTCAATCCCGGACAGTGGGTAATGAAAAACTGTTTTTT. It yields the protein CASSQSRTVGNEKLFF.

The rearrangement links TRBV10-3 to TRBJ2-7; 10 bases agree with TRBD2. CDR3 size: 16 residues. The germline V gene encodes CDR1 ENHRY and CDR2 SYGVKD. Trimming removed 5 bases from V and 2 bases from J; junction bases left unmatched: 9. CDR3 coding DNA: TGTGCCATCAGTCCCGTAACTAGCGGGGTTACCTACGAGCAGTACTTC. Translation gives CAISPVTSGVTYEQYF.

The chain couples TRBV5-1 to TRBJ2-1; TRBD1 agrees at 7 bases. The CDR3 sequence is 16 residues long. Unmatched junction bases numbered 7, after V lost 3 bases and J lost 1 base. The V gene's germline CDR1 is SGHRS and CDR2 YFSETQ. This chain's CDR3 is CASSSLLTGSYNEQFF. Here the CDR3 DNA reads TGCGCCAGCAGCTCCCTACTGACAGGGTCCTACAATGAGCAGTTCTTC.

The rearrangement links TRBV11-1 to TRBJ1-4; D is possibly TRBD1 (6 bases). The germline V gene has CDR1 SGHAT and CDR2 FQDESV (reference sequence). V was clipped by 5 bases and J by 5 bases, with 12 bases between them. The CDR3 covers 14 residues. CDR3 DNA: TGTGCCAGCAGCCCACAGGGCCCAAATGAAAAACTGTTTTTT. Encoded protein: CASSPQGPNEKLFF.

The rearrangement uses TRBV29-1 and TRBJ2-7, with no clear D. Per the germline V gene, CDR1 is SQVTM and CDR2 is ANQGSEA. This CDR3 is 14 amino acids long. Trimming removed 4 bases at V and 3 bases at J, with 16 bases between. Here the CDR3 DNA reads TGCAGCGTTGGAGTGACGGCCATTCTCTACGAGCAGTACTTC. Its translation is CSVGVTAILYEQYF.

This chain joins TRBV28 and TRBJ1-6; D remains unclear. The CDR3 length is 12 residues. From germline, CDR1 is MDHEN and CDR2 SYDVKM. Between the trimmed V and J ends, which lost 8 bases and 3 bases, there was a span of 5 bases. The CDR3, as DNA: TGTGCCAGCGAGGGCTATAATTCACCCCTCCACTTT. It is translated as CASEGYNSPLHF.

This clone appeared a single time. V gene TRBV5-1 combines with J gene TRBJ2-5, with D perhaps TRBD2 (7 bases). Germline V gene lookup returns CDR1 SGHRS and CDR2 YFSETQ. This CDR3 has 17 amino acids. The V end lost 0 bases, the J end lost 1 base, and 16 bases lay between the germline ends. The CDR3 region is CASSLAIAGDIQETQYF. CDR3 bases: TGCGCCAGCAGCTTGGCCATCGCGGGGGACATCCAAGAGACCCAGTACTTC. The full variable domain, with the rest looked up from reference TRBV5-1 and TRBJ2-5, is KAGVTQTPRYLIKTRGQQVTLSCSPISGHRSVSWYQQTPGQGLQFLFEYFSETQRNKGNFPGRFSGRQFSNSRSEMNVSTLELGDSALYLCASSLAIAGDIQETQYFGPGTRLLVL.

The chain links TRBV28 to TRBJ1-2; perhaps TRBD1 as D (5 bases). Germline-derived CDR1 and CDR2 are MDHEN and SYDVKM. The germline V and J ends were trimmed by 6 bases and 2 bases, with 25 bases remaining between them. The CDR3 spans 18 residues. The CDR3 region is CASRTKTGAPPFNYGYTF. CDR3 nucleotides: TGTGCCAGCAGAACAAAGACTGGGGCTCCACCATTCAACTATGGCTACACCTTC.

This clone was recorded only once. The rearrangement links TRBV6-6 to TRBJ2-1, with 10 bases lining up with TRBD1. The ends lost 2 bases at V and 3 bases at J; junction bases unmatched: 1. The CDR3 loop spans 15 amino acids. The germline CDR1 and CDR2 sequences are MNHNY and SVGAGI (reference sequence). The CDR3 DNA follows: TGTGCCAGCAGTTACGACAGGGGGCTCTACAATGAGCAGTTCTTC. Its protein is CASSYDRGLYNEQFF.

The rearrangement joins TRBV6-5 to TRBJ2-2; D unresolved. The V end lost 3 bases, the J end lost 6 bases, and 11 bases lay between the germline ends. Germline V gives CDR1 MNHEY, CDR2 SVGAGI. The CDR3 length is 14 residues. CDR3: CASSYAESAGELFF. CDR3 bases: TGTGCCAGCAGTTATGCAGAATCGGCCGGGGAGCTGTTTTTT.

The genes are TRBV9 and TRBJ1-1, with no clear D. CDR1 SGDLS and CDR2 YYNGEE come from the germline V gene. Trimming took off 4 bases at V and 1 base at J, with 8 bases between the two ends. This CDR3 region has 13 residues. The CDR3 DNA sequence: TGTGCCAGCAGCCTCGAGGGGAACACTGAAGCTTTCTTT. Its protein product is CASSLEGNTEAFF.